Listed below are T cell receptor beta chains from one sample, sequenced in a study of blood T cell repertoires in COVID-19. Assay used: immunoSEQ multiplex PCR; TCRdb lists only in-frame clones, some missing. The repertoire consists of roughly 120,000 clones, with around 79% occurring once and the leading ten covering approximately 2.5%. Material for sequencing was peripheral blood. The source is a man between 65 and 85 years old with acute or convalescent COVID-19. The CDR3 runs from the conserved cysteine through the conserved F or W. A D gene is named only where the DNA matches it firmly. Rows may omit the clone size; those that give it use once, few, many or a size class.

>TRBD1|TRBV7-9|.|TRBJ2-7
CASSYGQGSYEQYF
TGTGCCAGCAGTTACGGACAGGGTAGCTACGAGCAGTACTTC
>TRBD2|TRBV4-2|.|TRBJ2-1
CASSHGLAGLDEQFF
TGTGCCAGCAGCCACGGACTAGCGGGGCTTGATGAGCAGTTCTTC
>.|TRBV6-2/TRBV6-3|few|TRBJ1-2
CASSLTGGYGYTF
TGTGCCAGCAGCCTGACAGGCGGGTATGGCTACACCTTC
>.|TRBV7-9|.|TRBJ1-1
CASSFPTGGVRAEAFF
TGTGCCAGCAGCTTCCCCACCGGCGGGGTTAGGGCTGAAGCTTTCTTT
>.|TRBV6-4|few|TRBJ1-2
CASSLSYNYGYTF
TGTGCCAGCTCACTTTCCTATAACTATGGCTACACCTTC
>.|TRBV25-1|few|TRBJ1-4
CASSEYEGGNEKLFF
TGTGCCAGCAGTGAATACGAGGGAGGAAATGAAAAACTGTTTTTT
>TRBD1|TRBV5-4|.|TRBJ1-2
CASSTPGTGMGGYTF
TGTGCCAGCAGTACGCCCGGGACAGGGATGGGTGGCTACACCTTC
>TRBD2|TRBV4-1|.|TRBJ2-2
CASSQVLRGGPGELFF
TGCGCCAGCAGCCAAGTGTTGCGGGGGGGCCCCGGGGAGCTGTTTTTT
>.|TRBV6-6|.|TRBJ1-2
CASSYSGGQGHGYTF
TGTGCCAGCAGTTACTCCGGGGGGCAGGGCCATGGCTACACCTTC
>TRBD1|TRBV4-3|few|TRBJ1-4
CASSLVPGQGNEKLFF
TGCGCCAGCAGCCTCGTCCCCGGACAGGGTAATGAAAAACTGTTTTTT
>.|TRBV21-1|.|TRBJ1-1
CASSQNCSGKSNTEAFF
TGTGCCAGCAGTCAAAATTGTTCAGGAAAATCGAACACTGAAGCTTTCTTT
>.|TRBV18|.|TRBJ1-2
CASSPRGNYGYTF
TGTGCCAGCTCACCAAGGGGGAACTATGGCTACACCTTC
>.|TRBV5-5|few|TRBJ1-1
CASSLSRAVSEAFF
TGTGCCAGCAGCTTGAGCAGGGCGGTATCTGAAGCTTTCTTT
>.|TRBV19|.|TRBJ1-1
CASSTQVPTEAFF
TGTGCCAGTAGTACTCAGGTCCCCACTGAAGCTTTCTTT
>.|TRBV3-1/TRBV3-2|few|TRBJ2-2
CASRHKMGLGDTGELFF
TGTGCCAGCAGGCATAAGATGGGGCTTGGGGACACCGGGGAGCTGTTTTTT
>.|TRBV9|.|TRBJ1-4
CASSVGPRGSTNEKLFF
TGTGCCAGCAGCGTAGGGCCCCGGGGGTCAACTAATGAAAAACTGTTTTTT
>.|TRBV2|many|TRBJ1-2
CASSTGILYGYTF
TGTGCCAGCAGTACCGGGATTCTCTATGGCTACACCTTC
>TRBD1|TRBV5-1|.|TRBJ1-2
CASSSGQGVDYGYTF
TGCGCCAGCAGCAGTGGACAGGGGGTCGACTATGGCTACACCTTC
>.|TRBV6-1|few|TRBJ1-2
CASSEGLRGSVDYGYTF
TGTGCCAGCAGTGAAGGTCTTCGGGGGTCCGTGGACTATGGCTACACCTTC
>.|TRBV6-2/TRBV6-3|.|TRBJ1-1
CASSWPVRGGSSNTEAFF
TGTGCCAGCAGTTGGCCGGTTAGGGGAGGGAGTTCGAACACTGAAGCTTTCTTT
>.|TRBV6-4|.|TRBJ1-5
CASSDSRTVIETSNNQPQHF
TGTGCCAGCAGTGACTCTCGGACAGTAATAGAGACTTCGAACAATCAGCCCCAGCATTTT
>.|TRBV5-1|once|TRBJ1-1
CASRGLMNTEAFF
TGCGCCAGCAGAGGACTCATGAACACTGAAGCTTTCTTT
>.|TRBV11-3|many|TRBJ2-7
CASSSAGLAYEQYF
TGTGCCAGCAGCTCCGCGGGGCTTGCTTACGAGCAGTACTTC
>TRBD1|TRBV5-1|.|TRBJ2-1
CASSPTPGQTYNEQFF
TGCGCCAGCAGCCCAACCCCGGGACAGACCTACAATGAGCAGTTCTTC
>TRBD2|TRBV2|.|TRBJ2-2
CASRFSGGATGELFF
TGTGCCAGCAGGTTTAGCGGGGGGGCAACCGGGGAGCTGTTTTTT
>.|TRBV6-5|.|TRBJ1-1
CASSHWVSGNTEAFF
TGTGCCAGCAGTCATTGGGTTTCAGGGAACACTGAAGCTTTCTTT
>TRBD1|TRBV2|.|TRBJ2-7
CASSRAGGSYEQYF
TGTGCCAGCAGTCGGGCAGGGGGTTCCTACGAGCAGTACTTC
>.|TRBV24-1|.|TRBJ1-2
CATSEPHQGFYGYTF
TGTGCCACCAGTGAACCTCACCAGGGATTCTATGGCTACACCTTC
>.|TRBV2|.|TRBJ2-4
CASKDRGNIQYF
TGTGCCAGCAAGGATCGGGGTAACATTCAGTACTTC
>TRBD1|TRBV5-1|.|TRBJ2-5
CASSLNTGGQETQYF
TGCGCCAGCAGCTTGAATACAGGGGGCCAAGAGACCCAGTACTTC
>.|TRBV3-1/TRBV3-2|.|TRBJ1-2
CASSQRIGLGYTF
TGTGCCAGCAGCCAACGGATAGGACTTGGCTACACCTTC
>TRBD2|TRBV6-5|.|TRBJ2-1
CASIKTSGGYNEQFF
TGTGCCAGCATCAAGACTAGCGGGGGGTACAATGAGCAGTTCTTC
>.|TRBV27|few|TRBJ1-5
CASSSADSGQPQHF
TGTGCCAGCAGCTCAGCCGATAGCGGGCAGCCCCAGCATTTT
>.|TRBV27|.|TRBJ2-7
CASSYAGALREQYF
TGTGCCAGCAGTTATGCGGGGGCATTACGCGAGCAGTACTTC
>.|TRBV4-1|.|TRBJ1-3
CASSQPAGTGNTIYF
TGCGCCAGCAGCCAGCCAGCGGGAACTGGAAACACCATATATTTT
>TRBD2|TRBV19|.|TRBJ2-1
CASRLAGIPSYNEQFF
TGTGCCAGTAGGTTAGCGGGAATTCCCTCCTACAATGAGCAGTTCTTC
>.|TRBV9|.|TRBJ2-7
CASSPRGSYEQYF
TGTGCCAGCAGCCCCCGGGGGTCCTACGAGCAGTACTTC